This entry describes one TCR beta chain. Antigen unknown. The authors ran a second PCR of 7 to 11 cycles using a sample-barcoded 5' primer and a J-beta primer mix. TCRdb redid the calling of the 5' RACE reads with MiXCR, one entry per CDR3 protein. Altogether 550,000 to 650,000 distinct CDR3 sequences are present, about 30% being singletons, with the ten largest covering 15% to 18%. The sample comes from a study of blood T cells in healthy people across ages. Regarding the study as a whole: Higher diversity and more naive CD4+ cells were features of long-lived donors, compared to aged donors.

The specimen was blood. This TCR was recovered from a woman older than 75 in good health.

The chain's CDR3 is CASSRGPDRGGSPLHF. CDR3 nucleotide sequence: TGTGCCAGCAGCCGCGGACCGGACAGGGGGGGATCGCCCCTCCACTTT. The chain has TRBV14 and TRBJ1-6, with 10 nucleotides matching TRBD1. The trim removed 4 bases at V and 13 bases at J, leaving 13 bases unmatched. Germline assignment: CDR1 SGHDN and CDR2 FVKESK. CDR3 size: 16 residues.